This TCR beta chain was captured in a study of blood T cell repertoires in COVID-19 (dated by TCRdb to between 2020 and 2021). With respect to the entire study: Samples from collaborators originated in the United States, Italy and Spain and spanned both the acute and convalescent phases of COVID-19. The samples were drawn from the first 160 participants of the ongoing ImmuneRACE study and from over a thousand subjects provided by 6 global collaborators. The dataset comprised deeply sampled blood TCRbeta repertoires from subjects exposed to, actively infected with, or recovered from COVID-19. Sample metadata almost always included a de-identified subject ID, COVID-19 status, age in years and sex. A freely available public database, intended as a resource for researchers studying the immune response to SARS-CoV-2, is where the repertoires were released. Where available, HLA class I and class II types were taken from metadata supplied by the sample provider and were not determined by assay-based typing. The prospective study material was composed of cDNA or gDNA derived from T cells, B-cell-depleted T cells, or PBMCs. The paper's findings and limits, for the study overall: The quantity of clinical and demographic metadata differed by source and by participant and was supplied without curation.

TCRbeta CDR3 regions were amplified from genomic DNA by means of the immunoSEQ Assay, a bias-controlled multiplex PCR. The original pipeline was this. Nucleated cell counts per sample were estimated from amplification of reference gene primers within the assay. Sequence reads were collapsed and filtered to measure the absolute abundance of every unique TCRbeta CDR3 rearrangement. For each sample, productive Simpson clonality was calculated as the square root of Simpson's diversity index across productive rearrangements. TCRdb took this table from immuneACCESS and kept in-frame rearrangements with V and J called. Such tables lack part of the clones; where checked against another copy, unresolved V genes explain under half of the gap, and the rest is unexplained. The V and J calls and the clone size are those of that table, but D and trimming were determined from the DNA. The table for this sample lists 100,000 to 150,000 clones; roughly four fifths of them were counted only once. Roughly 12% of the sample rests with the top ten.

The germline V gene sets CDR1 to ENHRY and CDR2 to SYGVKD. From its cysteine to its phenylalanine, the CDR3 spans 14 amino acids. Just CDR3 DNA is preserved here, 42 bases in frame from base 1. Relative to germline, V is 5 bases shorter and J is 1 base shorter, with 9 bases between their ends. In regard to this clone: Its antigen target is currently unknown. The sample holds no much larger clone one base away, and base qualities are not on file.

The collaborating institutions used their own protocols to collect whole blood in K2EDTA tubes. Collaborator samples were shipped for TCRbeta analysis as frozen whole blood, isolated PBMCs, or DNA extracted from either sample type. The clonotype comes from a human donor in a cohort sampled during active COVID-19. The rearrangement combines TRBV10-3 with TRBJ1-5; there is no confident call for the D gene. Sequenced: peripheral blood. The CDR3: CAISLGGSNQPQHF. The DNA is as follows: TGTGCCATCAGTCTTGGAGGGAGCAATCAGCCCCAGCATTTT.